This TCR beta chain was identified in a study of cytomegalovirus exposure and HLA in healthy donors. Broader study findings: V- and J-gene trimming in TCR beta was tied to a missense DCLRE1C variant by an analysis performed later. The study put under 200 TCR beta chains on its list as cytomegalovirus-associated. Using the classifier, cytomegalovirus status was reportedly diagnosed with high specificity and sensitivity.

V dropped 3 bases and J dropped 5; count of bases not matched to a gene: 6. The CDR3 spans 15 residues. Germline CDR1 reads WNHNN; CDR2 reads SYGVQD (reference sequence). Primers for the PCR totalled 60 Vbeta and 13 Jbeta. TCRdb's copy holds only in-frame clones and misses some; the assay was immunoSEQ multiplex PCR. Of about 69,000 clones listed, around 70% are singletons. Every donor was a healthy person donating bone marrow. Worth noting for this clone: Its antigen is undetermined.

The sequenced sample was PBMCs. The chain carries TRBV10-1 and TRBJ2-3, with 9 nucleotides matching TRBD1. The receptor's source is a woman under 40 in good health and CMV-seronegative. CDR3 sequence (DNA): TGCGCCAGCAGTGACGGACAGGGGAAGTTAGATACGCAGTATTTT. Amino acid sequence: CASSDGQGKLDTQYF.